These T cell receptor beta chains were read from a single sample in a study of circulating CD8 cells and anti-PD-1 response in melanoma. TCRdb analysed the reads with MiXCR anew, one entry per CDR3 protein. The sample holds some 560 distinct CDR3 sequences, almost 10% seen once. The sample here was CD8+ T cells from PBMCs, taken at baseline or after one month of anti-PD-1 therapy (not recorded which). The receptor source for this set is a human donor with melanoma. Each CDR3 is given with its conserved first and last residue.

j_gene | v_gene | CDR3aa
TRBJ2-3 | TRBV27 | CASSFELESTDTQYF
TRBJ2-5 | TRBV20-1 | CSAREFPGEYQETQYF
TRBJ2-1 | TRBV27 | CASSVGSSSYNGQFF
TRBJ2-2 | TRBV19 | CASSISPSGGNTGELFF
TRBJ2-1 | TRBV7-9 | CASSHREGSYNEQFF
TRBJ2-1 | TRBV29-1 | CSVEQAGGLDEQFF
TRBJ2-2 | TRBV19 | CASSTWTGSDTGELFF
TRBJ2-5 | TRBV5-4 | CASSFGVRRETQYF
TRBJ1-1 | TRBV18 | CASSPEGLGRVTEAFF
TRBJ2-7 | TRBV7-2 | CASSFPPGTYEQYF
TRBJ1-5 | TRBV19 | CASSPSSTQPQHF
TRBJ2-1 | TRBV14 | CASSPTLRGEQFF
TRBJ2-4 | TRBV28 | CASSLETGVNIQYF
TRBJ2-3 | TRBV7-9 | CASSQGTRGGSTDTQYF
TRBJ1-1 | TRBV20-1 | CSAPPGMNTEAFF
TRBJ2-7 | TRBV7-6 | CASSSPGDSYEQYF
TRBJ1-5 | TRBV19 | CASSPGSTQPQHF
TRBJ2-7 | TRBV28 | CASSPLDLGVSYEQYF
TRBJ1-1 | TRBV7-9 | CASSEEIRALEAFF
TRBJ2-3 | TRBV20-1 | CSARDGGRTDTQYF
TRBJ2-3 | TRBV29-1 | CSVENDGSSTDTQYF
TRBJ2-7 | TRBV24-1 | CATSGSTGQGNYEQYF
TRBJ1-2 | TRBV7-9 | CASSSPGQENYGYTF
TRBJ2-1 | TRBV27 | CASTLTGPNNEQFF
TRBJ2-3 | TRBV4-2 | CASSPRGTDTQYF
TRBJ1-1 | TRBV4-3 | CASSRGQSAFF
TRBJ2-7 | TRBV12-3/TRBV12-4 | CASSSWSDGTGGEQYF
TRBJ2-1 | TRBV29-1 | CSVVGLADNEQFF
TRBJ2-3 | TRBV27 | CASSDSGAASTDTQYF
TRBJ2-5 | TRBV7-9 | CASSPWGRDSQEAQYF
TRBJ1-6 | TRBV4-3 | CASSQDERDQSPLHF
TRBJ1-2 | TRBV19 | CASSFGAGRDYTF
TRBJ2-7 | TRBV9 | CASAPGTHVVEQYF
TRBJ2-5 | TRBV29-1 | CSVVFGGWLETQYF
TRBJ2-5 | TRBV12-3/TRBV12-4 | CASSFLAGGQETQYF
TRBJ2-5 | TRBV27 | CASTAGGPGGTQYF
TRBJ1-1 | TRBV18 | CASSPGETGRNTEAFF
TRBJ2-2 | TRBV3-1 | CASLGQGINTGELFF
TRBJ2-3 | TRBV12-3/TRBV12-4 | CASSFARTDTQYF
TRBJ1-6 | TRBV5-4 | CASSPPGSGTANSPLHF
TRBJ2-3 | TRBV20-1 | CSAVGLAGMGTDTQYF
TRBJ2-7 | TRBV6-6 | CASSPGTELYEQYF